This TCR beta chain came from a study of T cell changes during pregnancy in multiple sclerosis. Assay used: immunoSEQ multiplex PCR; TCRdb lists only in-frame clones, some missing. This table holds some 77,000 clones, over 85% found once. The germline CDR1 and CDR2 sequences are GTSNPN and SVGIG (reference sequence). CDR3 length: 13 amino acids. V gave up 2 bases and J gave up 9 bases; unmatched junction bases: 8. Here the sequenced sample was CD4+ T cells from peripheral blood mononuclear cells, taken before pregnancy. The chain combines TRBV30 with TRBJ2-7; TRBD1 matches 9 bases. The TCR originated in a female donor with multiple sclerosis, enrolled in a pregnancy study. The CDR3 DNA reads as TGTGCCTGGAGTAAGGGGGACAGGGCTTGGCAGTACTTC. It specifies CAWSKGDRAWQYF.